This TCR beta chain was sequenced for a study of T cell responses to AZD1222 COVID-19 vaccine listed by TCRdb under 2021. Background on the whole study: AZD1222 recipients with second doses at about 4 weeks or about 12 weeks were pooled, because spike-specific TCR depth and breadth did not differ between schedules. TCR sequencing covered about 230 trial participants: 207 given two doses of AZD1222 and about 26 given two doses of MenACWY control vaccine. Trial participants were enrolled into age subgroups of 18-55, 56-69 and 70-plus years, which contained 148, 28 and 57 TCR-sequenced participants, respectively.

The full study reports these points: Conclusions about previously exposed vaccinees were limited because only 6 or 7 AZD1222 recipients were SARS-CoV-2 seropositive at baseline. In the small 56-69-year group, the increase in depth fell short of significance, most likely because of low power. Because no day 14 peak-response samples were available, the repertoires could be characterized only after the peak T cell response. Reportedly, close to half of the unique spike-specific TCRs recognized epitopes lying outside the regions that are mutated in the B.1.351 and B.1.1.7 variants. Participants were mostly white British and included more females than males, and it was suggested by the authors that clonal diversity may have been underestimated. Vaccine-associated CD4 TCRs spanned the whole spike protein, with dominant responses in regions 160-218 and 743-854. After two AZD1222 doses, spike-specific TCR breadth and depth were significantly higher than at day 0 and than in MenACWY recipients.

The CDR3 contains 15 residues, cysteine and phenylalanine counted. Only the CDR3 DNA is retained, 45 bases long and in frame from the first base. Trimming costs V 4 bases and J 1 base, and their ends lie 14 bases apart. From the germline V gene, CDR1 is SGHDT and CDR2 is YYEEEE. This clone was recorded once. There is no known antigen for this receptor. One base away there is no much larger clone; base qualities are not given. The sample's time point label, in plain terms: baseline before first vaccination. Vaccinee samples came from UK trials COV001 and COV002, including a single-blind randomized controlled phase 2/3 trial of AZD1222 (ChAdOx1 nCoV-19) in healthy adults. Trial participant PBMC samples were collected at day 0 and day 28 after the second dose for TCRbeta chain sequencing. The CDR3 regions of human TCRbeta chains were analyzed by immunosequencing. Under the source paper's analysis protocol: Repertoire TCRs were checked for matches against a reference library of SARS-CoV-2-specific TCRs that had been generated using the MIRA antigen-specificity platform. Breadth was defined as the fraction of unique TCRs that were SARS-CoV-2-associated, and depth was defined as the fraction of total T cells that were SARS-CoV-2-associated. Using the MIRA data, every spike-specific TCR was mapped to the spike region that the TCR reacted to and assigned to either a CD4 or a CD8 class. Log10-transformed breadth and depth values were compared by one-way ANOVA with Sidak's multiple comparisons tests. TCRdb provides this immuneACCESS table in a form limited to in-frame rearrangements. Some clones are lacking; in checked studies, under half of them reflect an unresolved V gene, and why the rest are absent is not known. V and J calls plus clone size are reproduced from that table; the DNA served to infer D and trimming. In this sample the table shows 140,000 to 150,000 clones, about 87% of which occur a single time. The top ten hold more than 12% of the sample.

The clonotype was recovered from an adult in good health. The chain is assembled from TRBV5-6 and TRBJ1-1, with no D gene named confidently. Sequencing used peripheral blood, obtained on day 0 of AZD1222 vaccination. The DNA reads TGTGCCAGCAGCCCCCTTATTCCAGGGAACACTGAAGCTTTCTTT. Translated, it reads CASSPLIPGNTEAFF.